The next 30 T cell receptor beta chains were all read from a single sample in a study of blood T cell repertoires in COVID-19. TCRdb's table, derived via immunoSEQ multiplex PCR, lists solely in-frame clones and lacks some. The sample includes about 80,000 clones, around 80% seen only once; the top ten take 20% to 25%. Material for sequencing was peripheral blood. Receptors were obtained from a human donor in a cohort sampled during active COVID-19.

In this sample, this clone turned up a few times. V gene TRBV11-1 combines with J gene TRBJ2-5; a possible D gene is TRBD1 (6 bases). The V and J ends lost 1 base and 1 base respectively, with 10 bases between them. The CDR3 spans 15 residues. The germline V gene encodes CDR1 SGHAT and CDR2 FQDESV (reference sequence). This CDR3 is CASSLGWGPQETQYF. Written as DNA, the CDR3 is TGTGCCAGCAGCTTAGGGTGGGGGCCCCAAGAGACCCAGTACTTC.

This chain connects TRBV28 to TRBJ1-4; D is unresolved. Germline V gives CDR1 MDHEN, CDR2 SYDVKM. This CDR3 spans 16 amino acids. V dropped 5 bases and J dropped 8 bases, with 21 bases sitting between them. CDR3 sequence: CASSPTLGPREEKLFF. The CDR3 coding sequence is TGTGCCAGCAGTCCTACCCTCGGACCCCGGGAAGAAAAACTGTTTTTT.

The chain couples TRBV19 to TRBJ1-4; no definite D call. The CDR3 covers 17 residues. The germline gives CDR1 LNHDA, CDR2 SQIVND (reference sequence). Between the trimmed V and J ends, which lost 3 bases and 0 bases, there was a span of 14 bases. CDR3 sequence (DNA): TGTGCCAGTAGTATCGGACGGGATTTCGCAACTAATGAAAAACTGTTTTTT. It encodes CASSIGRDFATNEKLFF.

The rearrangement links TRBV18 to TRBJ2-7; unclear D gene. The CDR3 has 14 amino acids. Germline CDR1 reads KGHSH; CDR2 reads LQKENI. V dropped 0 bases and J dropped 2 bases, with 8 bases sitting between them. In DNA form, the CDR3 reads TGTGCCAGCTCACCACCTTACAGAACCTACGAGCAGTACTTC. The encoded protein is CASSPPYRTYEQYF.

This chain links TRBV4-2 with TRBJ2-7; 8 positions agree with TRBD2. The CDR3 runs to 15 residues. The germline V gene encodes CDR1 LGHNA and CDR2 YNFKEQ. With V trimmed by 1 base and J by 5 bases, 7 bases remained unmatched. CDR3 sequence: CASSQGVGGGNEQYF. CDR3 in DNA: TGTGCCAGCAGCCAAGGAGTCGGCGGGGGGAACGAGCAGTACTTC.

The V gene is TRBV18, the J gene TRBJ1-1; 8 bases fit TRBD1. V lost 3 bases to trimming and J lost 1 base; unmatched junction nucleotides: 4. CDR3 size: 15 residues. Germline lookup yields CDR1 KGHSH and CDR2 LQKENI. The CDR3 DNA reads TGTGCCAGCTCACCCCAGGGGGCGGAGAACACTGAAGCTTTCTTT. Translation: CASSPQGAENTEAFF.

This clone was seen more than once but under ten times. Other DNA variants within this sample encode the same CDR3. V and J are TRBV19 and TRBJ1-4; 7 nucleotides align to TRBD1. Germline V gives CDR1 LNHDA, CDR2 SQIVND (reference sequence). This CDR3 is 14 amino acids long. Germline trimming cut 5 bases from V and 4 bases from J; bases unmatched to any gene: 4. The CDR3 DNA follows: TGTGCCAGTAGTCCAGGGACAGATAATGAAAAACTGTTTTTT. Protein: CASSPGTDNEKLFF.

V gene TRBV6-5 combines with J gene TRBJ2-7; D gene unclear. Deletions cut 6 bases from V and 6 bases from J, with 15 bases between. CDR3 size: 13 residues. Germline V gene lookup returns CDR1 MNHEY and CDR2 SVGAGI. As DNA, the CDR3 is TGTGCCAGCAGGTCCGGAGAGGATGCCGAGCAGTACTTC. Translation: CASRSGEDAEQYF.

This chain uses TRBV5-1 with TRBJ1-4, with 7 bases fitting TRBD1. Germline CDR1 and CDR2: SGHRS and YFSETQ. This CDR3 contains 15 residues. Trimming removed 4 bases from V and 5 bases from J; junction bases left unmatched: 8. The CDR3 DNA reads TGCGCCAGCAGCCCCCGAGGGGGCCCCAATGAAAAACTGTTTTTT. Protein: CASSPRGGPNEKLFF.

The V gene is TRBV11-3, the J gene TRBJ2-3, with D hard to call. CDR3 length: 15 residues. Trimming took off 0 bases at V and 0 bases at J, with 7 bases between the two ends. Germline CDR1 is SGHNT and CDR2 is YENEEA. The CDR3: CASSLDGLSTDTQYF. The CDR3 region has the DNA TGTGCCAGCAGCTTAGATGGCCTTAGCACAGATACGCAGTATTTT.

The CDR3 region is CASSATGSGNTIYF. CDR3 in DNA: TGTGCCAGCAGCGCAACAGGGTCGGGAAACACCATATATTTT. The V call is TRBV3-1 (or the pseudogene TRBV3-2), the J call TRBJ1-3, with D possibly being TRBD1 (6 bases). CDR1 and CDR2 from the germline V gene are LGHDT and YNNKEL (reference sequence). CDR3 length: 14 amino acids. V lost 5 bases and J 4 bases, leaving 12 bases between the germline ends.

This chain links TRBV5-4 with TRBJ2-3; D remains unclear. Germline V gene sequence: CDR1 SGHNT, CDR2 YYREEE (reference sequence). The CDR3 contains 15 residues. Trimming shortened V by 4 bases and J by 6 bases, and 18 bases separated the two germline ends. The CDR3 protein is CASSALSPPKDTQYF. Here the CDR3 DNA reads TGTGCCAGCAGCGCCCTCAGTCCTCCCAAGGATACGCAGTATTTT.

The gene calls are TRBV28 and TRBJ2-5; TRBD2 matches 11 bases. Germline V gene sequence: CDR1 MDHEN, CDR2 SYDVKM. V lost 5 bases, J lost 4 bases, and 9 bases stayed unmatched. This CDR3 is 16 amino acids long. CDR3 amino acids: CASSIAGGTFGETQYF. The CDR3 bases are TGTGCCAGCAGTATAGCGGGGGGGACCTTCGGAGAGACCCAGTACTTC.

This clone was seen only a few times. V and J are TRBV12-3 or TRBV12-4 and TRBJ1-2; maybe TRBD1 (5 bases). V shed 6 bases and J shed 1 base, with 9 bases lying between them. This CDR3 contains 13 residues. CDR3 amino acids: CASRPDSNYGYTF. The CDR3 DNA follows: TGTGCCAGCAGGCCCGACAGTAACTATGGCTACACCTTC.

This chain's CDR3 is CASSVRLLDEKLFF. The CDR3 nucleotides are TGTGCCAGCAGCGTAAGACTTTTGGATGAAAAACTGTTTTTT. This sequence joins TRBV5-5 and TRBJ1-4, with no clear D. CDR1 SGHKS and CDR2 YYEKEE come from the germline V gene (reference sequence). CDR3 length: 14 residues. V gave up 4 bases and J gave up 6 bases, with 13 bases separating them.

This clone showed up just a few times. The chain carries TRBV28 and TRBJ1-4; 11 nucleotides align to TRBD1. The germline gives CDR1 MDHEN, CDR2 SYDVKM. CDR3 length: 15 residues. The trim removed 3 bases at V and 8 bases at J, leaving 5 bases unmatched. The CDR3 protein is CASSFGDRGDEKLFF. The CDR3 nucleotides read TGTGCCAGCAGTTTTGGGGACAGGGGGGACGAAAAACTGTTTTTT.

This clone has more than one count but fewer than ten. The chain couples TRBV28 to TRBJ1-1, with a possible D match to TRBD1 (5 bases). This CDR3 spans 14 amino acids. Per the germline V gene, CDR1 is MDHEN and CDR2 is SYDVKM. Trimming cost V 6 bases and J 2 bases, with 13 bases left between them. The CDR3 DNA is TGTGCCAGCAGGCCATGGAGGGGAAACACTGAAGCTTTCTTT. Amino acids: CASRPWRGNTEAFF.

The chain joins TRBV30 to TRBJ2-1, with 7 bases that match TRBD2. The CDR3 has 15 amino acids. Germline CDR1 and CDR2: GTSNPN and SVGIG (reference sequence). V gave up 7 bases and J gave up 1 base; unmatched junction bases: 10. CDR3 in amino acids: CAFNPGLGSYNEQFF. The DNA of the CDR3 is TGTGCCTTCAACCCCGGACTAGGTTCCTACAATGAGCAGTTCTTC. The whole variable domain, filled in from reference TRBV30 and TRBJ2-1, reads SQTIHQWPATLVQPVGSPLSLECTVEGTSNPNLYWYRQAAGRGLQLLFYSVGIGQISSEVPQNLSASRPQDRQFILSSKKLLLSDSGFYLCAFNPGLGSYNEQFFGPGTRLTVL.

This chain uses TRBV7-6 with TRBJ2-7; D may be TRBD1 (6 bases). The germline CDR1 and CDR2 sequences are SGHVS and FNYEAQ. V was cut by 0 bases and J by 9 bases, with 24 bases left in between. The CDR3 is 17 residues long. The CDR3: CASSLAPGQNPTFVQYF. CDR3 sequence (DNA): TGTGCCAGCAGCTTAGCCCCTGGACAGAACCCAACCTTTGTGCAGTACTTC.

This chain uses TRBV20-1 with TRBJ1-1, with D perhaps matching TRBD1 (6 bases). The germline V gene has CDR1 DFQATT and CDR2 SNEGSKA (reference sequence). The CDR3 totals 10 residues. V gave up 3 bases and J gave up 8 bases, with 7 bases separating them. The CDR3 region is CSASGTEAFF. CDR3 bases: TGCAGTGCTAGTGGGACAGAAGCTTTCTTT.

The V gene is TRBV2, the J gene TRBJ1-5, with TRBD1 matching 7 bases. V shed 6 bases and J 3 bases; nucleotides not matched to a gene: 5. CDR1 is SNHLY and CDR2 is FYNNEI in the germline V gene. This CDR3 has 14 residues. In DNA, the CDR3 is TGTGCCAGCAGGGGGGACAGTAACAATCAGCCCCAGCATTTT. It codes for CASRGDSNNQPQHF.

This clone was observed a single time. The chain combines TRBV6-6 with TRBJ2-5; the match to TRBD2 covers 8 bases. V trimming: 5 bases; J trimming: 0 bases; junction bases outside the gene matches: 8. The CDR3 sequence is 16 residues long. Germline CDR1 is MNHNY and CDR2 is SVGAGI (reference sequence). CDR3 in amino acids: CASSPGIAGYQETQYF. CDR3 nucleotides: TGTGCCAGCAGTCCCGGGATAGCGGGGTACCAAGAGACCCAGTACTTC.

The genes are TRBV19 and TRBJ1-1; 7 bases map to TRBD1. This CDR3 contains 15 residues. Germline V gene sequence: CDR1 LNHDA, CDR2 SQIVND (reference sequence). Trimming took 5 bases from V and 0 from J; bases not matched to a gene: 6. The CDR3 nucleotides read TGTGCCAGTAGTGACAGGGCGCGGGTGAACACTGAAGCTTTCTTT. Translation: CASSDRARVNTEAFF.

A single count supports this clone. The rearrangement uses TRBV19 and TRBJ2-1; no clear D. The CDR3 is 12 residues long. V was clipped by 5 bases and J by 6 bases, with 8 bases between them. Germline V gene data show CDR1 as LNHDA and CDR2 as SQIVND (reference sequence). CDR3 amino acids: CASSPQANEQFF. CDR3 coding DNA: TGTGCCAGTAGTCCTCAAGCCAATGAGCAGTTCTTC.

The chain combines TRBV11-2 with TRBJ1-2; the match to TRBD1 covers 7 bases. J gave up 2 bases and V 0 bases, and 12 bases lay outside the gene matches. The germline gives CDR1 SGHAT, CDR2 FQNNGV. The CDR3 spans 18 residues. The CDR3 region is CASSLDPVASGGNYGYTF. CDR3 DNA sequence: TGTGCCAGCAGCTTAGATCCAGTCGCGTCAGGGGGGAACTATGGCTACACCTTC.

J is TRBJ2-5 and V is TRBV3-1 (or the pseudogene TRBV3-2); a possible D gene is TRBD2 (5 bases). V was cut by 4 bases and J by 4 bases, with 16 bases left in between. The CDR3 loop spans 15 amino acids. Germline V gene data show CDR1 as LGHDT and CDR2 as YNNKEL (reference sequence). CDR3 amino acids: CASSRRRGSTETQYF. CDR3 DNA sequence: TGTGCCAGCAGCCGTCGACGGGGAAGCACAGAGACCCAGTACTTC.

The chain is built from TRBV25-1 and TRBJ1-3, with TRBD1 matching over 8 bases. This CDR3 is built from 16 residues. Trimming at V came to 6 bases and at J to 1 base, leaving 8 bases not matched to a gene. CDR1 and CDR2 from the germline V gene are MGHDK and SYGVNS. The CDR3 DNA sequence: TGTGCCAGCAGGAGCAAGACAGGGGCTTCTGGAAACACCATATATTTT. This translates into CASRSKTGASGNTIYF. Complete variable domain (other parts from reference TRBV25-1 and TRBJ1-3): EADIYQTPRYLVIGTGKKITLECSQTMGHDKMYWYQQDPGMELHLIHYSYGVNSTEKGDLSSESTVSRIRTEHFPLTLESARPSHTSQYLCASRSKTGASGNTIYFGEGSWLTVV.

The V and J genes are TRBV5-1 and TRBJ2-2; 7 positions match TRBD1. The junction had 6 bases not matched to a gene; V was cut back by 4 bases and J by 3 bases. CDR3 length: 15 amino acids. CDR1 is SGHRS and CDR2 is YFSETQ in the germline V gene. CDR3 DNA: TGCGCCAGCAGCGTGACAGGGATCGACACCGGGGAGCTGTTTTTT. Encoded protein: CASSVTGIDTGELFF.

The table lists this clone with a few counts. V and J are TRBV7-9 and TRBJ2-1; 7 bases match TRBD2. The CDR3 sequence is 15 residues long. The germline gives CDR1 SEHNR, CDR2 FQNEAQ (reference sequence). With 4 bases clipped from V and 1 base from J, the junction kept 4 bases outside the gene matches. The CDR3 sequence: CASSSRGISYNEQFF. CDR3 coding DNA: TGTGCCAGCAGCTCGCGGGGGATTTCCTACAATGAGCAGTTCTTC.

The chain joins TRBV21-1 to TRBJ1-2; whether TRBD1, the table's D call, matches the DNA was not checked. TRBV21-1 constitutes a pseudogene. This CDR3 is 13 amino acids long. The CDR3 nucleotides are TGTGCCAGCACAAACACAGGGTCCCAAGGCTACACCTTC. Translated: CASTNTGSQGYTF.